Listed here are 7 T cell receptor beta chains from one sample, sequenced in a study of OX40 agonist ivuxolimab in advanced cancers. The data were produced by immunoSEQ multiplex PCR, yet TCRdb's version contains in-frame clones alone and is incomplete. The sample lists approximately 75,000 clones, over 85% occurring once. Sample: CD4+ or CD8+ T cells sorted from blood, taken in a trial of the OX40 agonist ivuxolimab. Receptor source: an adult with an advanced solid tumor such as melanoma, head and neck, liver or kidney cancer.

The CDR3 loop reads CAISEGGDTEAFF. The CDR3 bases are TGTGCCATCAGTGAAGGAGGGGACACTGAAGCTTTCTTT. The chain carries TRBV10-3 and TRBJ1-1; tentatively, D is TRBD1 (5 bases). This CDR3 comprises 13 residues. V dropped 3 bases and J dropped 3 bases, with 8 bases sitting between them. Germline V gene lookup returns CDR1 ENHRY and CDR2 SYGVKD.

Points on this clone: Other DNA variants within this sample encode the same CDR3. The V gene is TRBV29-1, the J gene TRBJ2-5; 8 bases map to TRBD2. Germline V gene sequence: CDR1 SQVTM, CDR2 ANQGSEA. V gave up 7 bases and J gave up 4 bases; unmatched junction bases: 11. The CDR3 length is 14 residues. In DNA form, the CDR3 reads TGCAGCGCTGAGCTCGCGGGGGGACGAGAGACCCAGTACTTC. This encodes CSAELAGGRETQYF.

J is TRBJ1-2 and V is TRBV10-3; a weak D match, TRBD1 (6 bases). V was cut by 3 bases and J by 6 bases, with 11 bases left in between. The CDR3 has 13 amino acids. Germline assignment: CDR1 ENHRY and CDR2 SYGVKD. CDR3 bases: TGTGCCATCAGTGAACGGGACACTCATGGCTACACCTTC. Residues: CAISERDTHGYTF.

The V call is TRBV4-3, the J call TRBJ1-2; 7 bases are shared with TRBD1. Germline values: CDR1 LGHNA, CDR2 YSLEER. V lost 0 bases and J lost 0; bases outside the gene matches: 1. This CDR3 is built from 15 residues. CDR3 sequence reads: CASSQEGQTNYGYTF. CDR3 nucleotide sequence: TGCGCCAGCAGCCAAGAGGGACAGACTAACTATGGCTACACCTTC.

The chain has TRBV29-1 and TRBJ2-3; the match to TRBD1 covers 10 bases. CDR1 and CDR2 (germline): SQVTM, ANQGSEA. The CDR3 is 14 amino acids. The J segment lost 7 bases and the V segment lost 6 bases, leaving 10 bases of the junction unmatched. The CDR3 spells CSVVGQGVGNTQYF. The CDR3 nucleotides read TGCAGCGTCGTCGGACAGGGGGTAGGAAATACGCAGTATTTT.

The gene calls are TRBV19 and TRBJ2-7, with D maybe TRBD1 (6 bases). The length of the CDR3 is 15 residues. Germline CDR1 LNHDA, CDR2 SQIVND (reference sequence). Trimming stripped 3 bases from V and 4 bases from J, with 16 bases between. In DNA, the CDR3 is TGTGCCAGTAGTATCCAAGCAGGGGAGAGGTACGAGCAGTACTTC. Residues: CASSIQAGERYEQYF.

This sequence joins TRBV6-1 and TRBJ2-1; the D call may be TRBD1 or TRBD2 (5 bases each). CDR3 size: 13 residues. Trimming took 6 bases from V and 4 from J, leaving 10 bases between them. Germline CDR1 reads MNHNS; CDR2 reads SASEGT. In DNA form, the CDR3 reads TGTGCCAGCAGGCCTGGGGGTTACAATGAGCAGTTCTTC. Translated: CASRPGGYNEQFF.